This TCR beta chain comes out of a study of identical twins. Broader study findings: The study found that models underestimated out-of-frame TCR alpha sharing in monozygotic twins. Conclusions leaned on cross-sectional statistical analysis and did not track the same donors over time.

Using its own MiXCR run on the 5' RACE reads, TCRdb lists one record per CDR3 protein. The data hold some 330,000 distinct CDR3 sequences, with around 9.7% observed a single time. This CDR3 region has 15 residues. The V gene end was trimmed by 0 bases and the J gene end by 8 bases; junction bases not matched to a gene: 7. From germline, CDR1 is MGHRA and CDR2 YSYEKL. Worth noting for this clonotype: Its antigen is unidentified.

This TCR derives from a woman between 45 and 65 years old in good health. The chain has TRBV4-1 and TRBJ1-2; the match to TRBD1 covers 9 bases. The sample comprised naive T cells sorted from blood. The CDR3 nucleotides read TGCGCCAGCAGCCAAGATCGGGGACAGGGTAGAGGCTACACCTTC. It codes for CASSQDRGQGRGYTF.